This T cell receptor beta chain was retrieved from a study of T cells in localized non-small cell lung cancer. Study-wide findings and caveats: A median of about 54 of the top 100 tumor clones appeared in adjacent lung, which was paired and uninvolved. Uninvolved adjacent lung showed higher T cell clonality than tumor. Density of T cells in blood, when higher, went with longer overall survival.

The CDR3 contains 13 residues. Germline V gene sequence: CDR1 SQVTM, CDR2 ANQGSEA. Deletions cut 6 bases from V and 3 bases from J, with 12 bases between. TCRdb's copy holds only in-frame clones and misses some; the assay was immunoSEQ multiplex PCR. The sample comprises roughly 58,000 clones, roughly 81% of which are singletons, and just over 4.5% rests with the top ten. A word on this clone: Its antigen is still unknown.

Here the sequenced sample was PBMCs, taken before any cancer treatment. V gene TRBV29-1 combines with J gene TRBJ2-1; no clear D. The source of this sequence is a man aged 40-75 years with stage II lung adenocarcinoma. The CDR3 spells CSVATSLYNEQFF. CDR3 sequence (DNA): TGCAGCGTCGCCACGAGCCTCTACAATGAGCAGTTCTTC.